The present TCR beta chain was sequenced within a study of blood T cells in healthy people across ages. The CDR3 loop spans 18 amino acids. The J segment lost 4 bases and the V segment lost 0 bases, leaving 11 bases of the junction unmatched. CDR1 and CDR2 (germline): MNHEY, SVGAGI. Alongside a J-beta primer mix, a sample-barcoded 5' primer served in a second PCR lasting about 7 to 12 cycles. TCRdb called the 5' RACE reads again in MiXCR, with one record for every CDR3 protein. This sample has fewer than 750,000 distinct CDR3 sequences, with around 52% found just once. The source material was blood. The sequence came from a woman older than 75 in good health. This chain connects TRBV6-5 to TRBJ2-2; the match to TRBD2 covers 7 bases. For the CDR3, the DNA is TGTGCCAGCAGTTACTCCCGGAGCCAGCGGGGACGCACCGGGGAGCTGTTTTTT. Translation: CASSYSRSQRGRTGELFF.